This T cell receptor beta chain comes out of a study of technical replicates of blood from a handful of donors. The protocol was immunoSEQ multiplex PCR, while the TCRdb copy is restricted to in-frame clones and leaves out a portion. The data contain 55,000 to 60,000 clones, around 93% of them singletons. Germline lookup yields CDR1 SGHDT and CDR2 YYEEEE. The CDR3 covers 15 residues. After removal of 4 bases from V and 3 bases from J, the junction contained 5 bases not matched to a gene. The source of this sequence is a human donor in good health. Some clones in this sample may be carry-over from other donors' samples. Sequencing was done on a sample of PBMCs. This chain connects TRBV5-6 to TRBJ1-1, with TRBD1 matching over 11 bases. As DNA, the CDR3 is TGTGCCAGCAGCCCGGACAGGGGGCTGGACACTGAAGCTTTCTTT. This encodes CASSPDRGLDTEAFF.